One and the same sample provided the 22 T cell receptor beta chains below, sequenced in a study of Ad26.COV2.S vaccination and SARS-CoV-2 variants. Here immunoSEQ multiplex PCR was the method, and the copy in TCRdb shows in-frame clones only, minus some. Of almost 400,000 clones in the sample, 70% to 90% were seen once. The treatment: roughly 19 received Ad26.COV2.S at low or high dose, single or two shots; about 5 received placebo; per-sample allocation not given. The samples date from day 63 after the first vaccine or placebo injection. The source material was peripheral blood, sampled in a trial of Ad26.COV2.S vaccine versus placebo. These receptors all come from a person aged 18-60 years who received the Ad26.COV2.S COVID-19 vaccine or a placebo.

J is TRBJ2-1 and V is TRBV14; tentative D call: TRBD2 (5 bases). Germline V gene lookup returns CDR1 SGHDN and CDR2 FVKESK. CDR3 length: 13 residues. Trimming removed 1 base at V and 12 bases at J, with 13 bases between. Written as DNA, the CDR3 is TGTGCCAGCAGCCAAGGGACTGCCCCGGGGCAGTTCTTC. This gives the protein CASSQGTAPGQFF.

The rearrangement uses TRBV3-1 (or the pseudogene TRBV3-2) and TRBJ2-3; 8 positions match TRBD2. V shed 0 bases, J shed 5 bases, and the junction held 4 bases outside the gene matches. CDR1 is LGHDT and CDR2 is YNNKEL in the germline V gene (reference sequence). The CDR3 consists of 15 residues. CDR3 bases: TGTGCCAGCAGCCAAGATCCCCTAGCGGGAGATACGCAGTATTTT. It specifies CASSQDPLAGDTQYF.

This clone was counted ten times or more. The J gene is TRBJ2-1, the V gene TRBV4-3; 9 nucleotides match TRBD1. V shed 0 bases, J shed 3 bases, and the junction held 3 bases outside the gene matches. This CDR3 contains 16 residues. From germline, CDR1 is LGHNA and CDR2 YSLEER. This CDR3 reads CASSQEMGQGYNEQFF. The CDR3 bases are TGCGCCAGCAGCCAAGAGATGGGACAGGGCTACAATGAGCAGTTCTTC.

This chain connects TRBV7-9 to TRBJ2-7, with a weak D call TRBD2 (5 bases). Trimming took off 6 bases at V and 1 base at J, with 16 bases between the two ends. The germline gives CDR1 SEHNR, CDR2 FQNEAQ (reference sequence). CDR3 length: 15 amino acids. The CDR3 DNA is TGTGCCAGCAGGTCAGGAAAGACGGGATCCTACGAGCAGTACTTC. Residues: CASRSGKTGSYEQYF.

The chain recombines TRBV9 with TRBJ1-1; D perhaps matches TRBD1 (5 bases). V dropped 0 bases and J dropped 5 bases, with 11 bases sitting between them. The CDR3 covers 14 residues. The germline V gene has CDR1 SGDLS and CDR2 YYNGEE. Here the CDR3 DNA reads TGTGCCAGCAGCGTAGTTTTGGGGGAGACTGAAGCTTTCTTT. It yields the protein CASSVVLGETEAFF.

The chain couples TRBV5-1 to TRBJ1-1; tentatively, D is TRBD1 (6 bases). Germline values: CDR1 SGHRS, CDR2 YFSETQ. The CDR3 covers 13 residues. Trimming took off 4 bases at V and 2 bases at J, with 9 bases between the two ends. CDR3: CASSRDTNTEAFF. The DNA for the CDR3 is TGCGCCAGCAGCCGGGACACCAACACTGAAGCTTTCTTT.

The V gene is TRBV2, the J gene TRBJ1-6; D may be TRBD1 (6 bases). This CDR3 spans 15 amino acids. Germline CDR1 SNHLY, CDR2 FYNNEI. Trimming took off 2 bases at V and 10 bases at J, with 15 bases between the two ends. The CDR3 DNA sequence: TGTGCCAGCAGTGAACGGGCAGGGGTAGGATCACCCCTCCACTTT. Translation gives CASSERAGVGSPLHF.

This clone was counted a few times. Here the CDR3 DNA reads TGTGCCAGCAGCTTAAGAGGGGAAAAACTGTTTTTT. Protein product: CASSLRGEKLFF. This chain joins TRBV7-3 and TRBJ1-4; D is uncertain. CDR3 length: 12 residues. Germline values: CDR1 SGHTA, CDR2 FQGTGA. V lost 1 base, J lost 8 bases, and 5 bases lay in between. Complete variable domain (other parts from reference TRBV7-3 and TRBJ1-4): GAGVSQTPSNKVTEKGKYVELRCDPISGHTALYWYRQSLGQGPEFLIYFQGTGAADDSGLPNDRFFAVRPEGSVSTLKIQRTERGDSAVYLCASSLRGEKLFFGSGTQLSVL.

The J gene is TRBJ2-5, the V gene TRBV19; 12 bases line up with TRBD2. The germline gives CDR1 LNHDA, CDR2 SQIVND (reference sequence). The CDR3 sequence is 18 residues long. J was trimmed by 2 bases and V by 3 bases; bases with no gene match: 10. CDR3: CASSIEGLAGEVQETQYF. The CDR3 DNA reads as TGTGCCAGTAGTATCGAGGGACTAGCGGGCGAAGTTCAAGAGACCCAGTACTTC.

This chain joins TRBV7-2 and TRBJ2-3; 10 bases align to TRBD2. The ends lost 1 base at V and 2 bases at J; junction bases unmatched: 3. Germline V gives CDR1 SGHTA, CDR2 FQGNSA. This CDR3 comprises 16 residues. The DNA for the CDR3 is TGTGCCAGCAGCTTAGGGCTAGCGGGAGCCACAGATACGCAGTATTTT. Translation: CASSLGLAGATDTQYF.

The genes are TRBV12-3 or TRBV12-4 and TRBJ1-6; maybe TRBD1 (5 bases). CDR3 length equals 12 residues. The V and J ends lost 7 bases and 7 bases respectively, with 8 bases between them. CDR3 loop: CASTGGNSPLHF. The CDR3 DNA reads TGTGCCAGCACTGGGGGGAATTCACCCCTCCACTTT.

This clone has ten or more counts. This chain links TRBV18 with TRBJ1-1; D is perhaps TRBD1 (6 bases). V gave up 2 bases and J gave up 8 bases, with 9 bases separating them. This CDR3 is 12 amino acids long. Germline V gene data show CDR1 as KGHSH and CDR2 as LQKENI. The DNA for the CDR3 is TGTGCCAGCTCACCATCCGGACAGGAAGCTTTCTTT. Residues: CASSPSGQEAFF.

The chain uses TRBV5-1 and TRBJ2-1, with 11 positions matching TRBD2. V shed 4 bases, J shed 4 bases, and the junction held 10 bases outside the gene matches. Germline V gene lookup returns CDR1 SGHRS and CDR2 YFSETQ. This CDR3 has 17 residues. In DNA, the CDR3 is TGCGCCAGCAGCCGGGTGGCAACTAGCGGGAGTTACAATGAGCAGTTCTTC. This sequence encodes CASSRVATSGSYNEQFF.

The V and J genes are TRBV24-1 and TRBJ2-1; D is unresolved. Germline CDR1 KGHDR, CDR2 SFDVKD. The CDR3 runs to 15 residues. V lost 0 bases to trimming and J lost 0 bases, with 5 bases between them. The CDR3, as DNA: TGTGCCACCAGTGATTTGGCGGACTCCTACAATGAGCAGTTCTTC. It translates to CATSDLADSYNEQFF.

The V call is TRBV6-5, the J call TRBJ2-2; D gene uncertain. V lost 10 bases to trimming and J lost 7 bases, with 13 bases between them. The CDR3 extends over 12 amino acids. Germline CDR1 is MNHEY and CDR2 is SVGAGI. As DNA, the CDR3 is TGTGCCACCTCATTGTACCACGGGGAGCTGTTTTTT. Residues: CATSLYHGELFF.

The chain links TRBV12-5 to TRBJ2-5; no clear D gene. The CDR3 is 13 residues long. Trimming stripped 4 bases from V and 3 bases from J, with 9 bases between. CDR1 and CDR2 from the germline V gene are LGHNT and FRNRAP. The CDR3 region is CASGSPNKETQYF. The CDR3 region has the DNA TGTGCTAGTGGTTCCCCCAACAAAGAGACCCAGTACTTC.

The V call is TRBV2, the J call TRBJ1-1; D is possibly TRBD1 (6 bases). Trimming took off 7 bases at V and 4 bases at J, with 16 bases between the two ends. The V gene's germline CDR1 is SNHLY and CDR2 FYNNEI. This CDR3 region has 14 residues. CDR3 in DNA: TGTGCCAGCACCGGGGGCGTGAGAGTCACTGAAGCTTTCTTT. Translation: CASTGGVRVTEAFF.

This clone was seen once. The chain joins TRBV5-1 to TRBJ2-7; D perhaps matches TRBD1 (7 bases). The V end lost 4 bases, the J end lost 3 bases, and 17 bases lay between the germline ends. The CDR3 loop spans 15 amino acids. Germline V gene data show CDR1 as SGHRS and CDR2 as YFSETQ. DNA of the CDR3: TGCGCCAGCAGCCCTGGAACCCAGGGGGGCTACGAGCAGTACTTC. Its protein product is CASSPGTQGGYEQYF.

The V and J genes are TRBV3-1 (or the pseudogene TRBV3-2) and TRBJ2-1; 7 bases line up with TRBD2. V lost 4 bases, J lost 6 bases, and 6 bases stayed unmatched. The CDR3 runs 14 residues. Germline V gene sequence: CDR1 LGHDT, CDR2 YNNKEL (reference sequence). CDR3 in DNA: TGTGCCAGCAGCCCTGGACTAGTTTCCAATGAGCAGTTCTTC. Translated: CASSPGLVSNEQFF.

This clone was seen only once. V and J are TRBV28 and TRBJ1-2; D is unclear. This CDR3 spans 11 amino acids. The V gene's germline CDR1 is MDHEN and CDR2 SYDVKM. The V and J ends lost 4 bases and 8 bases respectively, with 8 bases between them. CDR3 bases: TGTGCCAGCAGTTCCCTCCGCGGCTACACCTTC. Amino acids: CASSSLRGYTF.

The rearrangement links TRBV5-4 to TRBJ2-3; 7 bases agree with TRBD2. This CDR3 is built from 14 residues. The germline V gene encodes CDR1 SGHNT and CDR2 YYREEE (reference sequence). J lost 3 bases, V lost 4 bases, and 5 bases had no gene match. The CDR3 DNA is TGTGCCAGCAGCCCCCGACTAGCAACAGATACGCAGTATTTT. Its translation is CASSPRLATDTQYF.

The CDR3 sequence: CASSQVSQPNEQYF. The CDR3 coding sequence is TGTGCCAGCAGCCAAGTATCGCAGCCCAACGAGCAGTACTTC. This chain joins TRBV4-2 and TRBJ2-7; D remains unclear. CDR1 and CDR2 (germline): LGHNA, YNFKEQ. The V and J ends lost 1 base and 5 bases respectively, with 12 bases between them. CDR3 length equals 14 residues.